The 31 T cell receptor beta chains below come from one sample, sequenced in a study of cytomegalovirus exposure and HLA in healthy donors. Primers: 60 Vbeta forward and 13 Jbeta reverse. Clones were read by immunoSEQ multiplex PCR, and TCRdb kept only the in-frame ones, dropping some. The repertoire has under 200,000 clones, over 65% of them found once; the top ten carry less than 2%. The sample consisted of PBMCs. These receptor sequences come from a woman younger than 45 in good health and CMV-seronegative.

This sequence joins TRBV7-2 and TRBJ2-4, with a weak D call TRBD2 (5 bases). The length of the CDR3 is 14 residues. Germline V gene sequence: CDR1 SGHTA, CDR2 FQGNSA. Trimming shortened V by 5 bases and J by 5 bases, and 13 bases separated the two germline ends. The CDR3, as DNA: TGTGCCAGCAGCCGGGGTAGCCTCCAAAACATTCAGTACTTC. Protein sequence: CASSRGSLQNIQYF.

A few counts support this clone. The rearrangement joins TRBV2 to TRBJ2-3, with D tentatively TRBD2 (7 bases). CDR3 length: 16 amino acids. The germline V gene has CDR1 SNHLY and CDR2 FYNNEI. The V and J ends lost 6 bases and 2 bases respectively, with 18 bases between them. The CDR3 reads CASSEGGESNTDTQYF. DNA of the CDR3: TGTGCCAGCAGCGAGGGGGGGGAATCGAACACAGATACGCAGTATTTT.

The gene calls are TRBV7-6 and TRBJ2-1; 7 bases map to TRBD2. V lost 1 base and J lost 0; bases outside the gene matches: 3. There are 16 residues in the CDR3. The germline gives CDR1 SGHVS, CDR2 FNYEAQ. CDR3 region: CASSLVGGGSYNEQFF. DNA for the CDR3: TGTGCCAGCAGCTTAGTGGGGGGGGGCTCCTACAATGAGCAGTTCTTC. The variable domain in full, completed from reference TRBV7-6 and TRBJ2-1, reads GAGVSQSPRYKVTKRGQDVALRCDPISGHVSLYWYRQALGQGPEFLTYFNYEAQQDKSGLPNDRFSAERPEGSISTLTIQRTEQRDSAMYRCASSLVGGGSYNEQFFGPGTRLTVL.

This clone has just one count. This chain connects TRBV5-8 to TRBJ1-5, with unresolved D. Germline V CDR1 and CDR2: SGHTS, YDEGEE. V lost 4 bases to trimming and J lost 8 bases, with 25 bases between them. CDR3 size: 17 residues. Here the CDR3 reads CASSPLFGRVNQEPQHF. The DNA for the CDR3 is TGTGCCAGCAGCCCACTTTTCGGGAGGGTAAATCAGGAGCCCCAGCATTTT. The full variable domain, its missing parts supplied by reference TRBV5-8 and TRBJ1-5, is EAGVTQSPTHLIKTRGQQATLRCSPISGHTSVYWYQQALGLGLQFLLWYDEGEERNRGNFPPRFSGRQFPNYSSELNVNALELEDSALYLCASSPLFGRVNQEPQHFGDGTRLSIL.

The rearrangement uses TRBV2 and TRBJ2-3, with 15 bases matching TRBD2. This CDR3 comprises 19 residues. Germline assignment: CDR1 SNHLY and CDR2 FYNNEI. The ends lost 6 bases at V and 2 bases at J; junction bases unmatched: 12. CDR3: CASSGTSGRLWSVTDTQYF. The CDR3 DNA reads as TGTGCCAGCAGCGGGACTAGCGGGAGGCTGTGGAGCGTCACAGATACGCAGTATTTT.

The CDR3 DNA sequence: TGTGCCGGAAGTAGCGGTCGGGGCACAGATACGCAGTATTTT. This codes for CAGSSGRGTDTQYF. V is TRBV2 and J is TRBJ2-3; D possibly corresponds to TRBD2 (6 bases). Germline V CDR1 and CDR2: SNHLY, FYNNEI. The CDR3 is 14 residues long. V was shortened by 11 bases and J by 1 base, with 16 bases between the two germline ends.

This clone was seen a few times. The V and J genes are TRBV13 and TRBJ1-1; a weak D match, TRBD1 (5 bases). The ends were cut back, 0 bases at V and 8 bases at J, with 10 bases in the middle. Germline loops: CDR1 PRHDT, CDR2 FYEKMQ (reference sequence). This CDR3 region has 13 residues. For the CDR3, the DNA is TGTGCCAGCAGCTTAGGAGTGGCAGGGGAAGCTTTCTTT. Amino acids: CASSLGVAGEAFF. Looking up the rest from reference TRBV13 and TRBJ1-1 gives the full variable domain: AAGVIQSPRHLIKEKRETATLKCYPIPRHDTVYWYQQGPGQDPQFLISFYEKMQSDKGSIPDRFSAQQFSDYHSELNMSSLELGDSALYFCASSLGVAGEAFFGQGTRLTVV.

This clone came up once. CDR3 loop: CASSSHRSPGEQYF. In DNA form, the CDR3 reads TGTGCCAGCAGCTCCCACAGGAGCCCGGGCGAGCAGTACTTC. J is TRBJ2-7 and V is TRBV7-6; maybe TRBD1 (5 bases). This CDR3 has 14 amino acids. V was cut by 4 bases and J by 6 bases, with 16 bases left in between. Germline V CDR1 and CDR2: SGHVS, FNYEAQ.

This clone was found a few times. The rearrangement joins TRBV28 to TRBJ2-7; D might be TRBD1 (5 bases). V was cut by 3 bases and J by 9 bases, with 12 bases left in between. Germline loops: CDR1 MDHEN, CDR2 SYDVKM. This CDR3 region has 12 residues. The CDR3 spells CASSLDGRGQYF. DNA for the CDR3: TGTGCCAGCAGTTTGGATGGTAGGGGGCAGTACTTC.

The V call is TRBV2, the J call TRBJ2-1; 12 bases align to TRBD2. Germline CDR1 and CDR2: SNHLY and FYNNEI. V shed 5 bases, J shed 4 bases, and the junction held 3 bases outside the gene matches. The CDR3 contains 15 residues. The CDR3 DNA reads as TGTGCCAGCAGTACAGGACTAGCGGGGTACAATGAGCAGTTCTTC. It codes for CASSTGLAGYNEQFF.

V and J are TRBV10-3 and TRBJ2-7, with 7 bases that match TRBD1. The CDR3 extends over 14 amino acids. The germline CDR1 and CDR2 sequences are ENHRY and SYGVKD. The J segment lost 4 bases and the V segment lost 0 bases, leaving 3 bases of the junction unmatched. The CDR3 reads CAISESLQGYEQYF. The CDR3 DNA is TGTGCCATCAGTGAGTCGCTACAGGGGTACGAGCAGTACTTC.

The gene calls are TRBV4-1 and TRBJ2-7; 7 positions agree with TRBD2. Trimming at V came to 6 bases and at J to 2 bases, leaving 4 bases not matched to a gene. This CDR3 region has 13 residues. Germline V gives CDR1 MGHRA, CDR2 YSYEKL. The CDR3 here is CASRGEGPYEQYF. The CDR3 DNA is TGCGCCAGCAGAGGGGAGGGGCCCTACGAGCAGTACTTC.

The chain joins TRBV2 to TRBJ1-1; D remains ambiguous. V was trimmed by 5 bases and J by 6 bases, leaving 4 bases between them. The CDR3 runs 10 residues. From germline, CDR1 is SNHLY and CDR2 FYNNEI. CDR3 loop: CASSRAEAFF. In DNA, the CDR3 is TGTGCCAGCAGTCGGGCTGAAGCTTTCTTT.

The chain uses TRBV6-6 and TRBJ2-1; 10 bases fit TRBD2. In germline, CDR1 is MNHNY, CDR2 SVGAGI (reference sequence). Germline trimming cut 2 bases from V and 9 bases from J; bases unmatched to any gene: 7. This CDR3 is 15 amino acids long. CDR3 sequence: CASSYGLAGVSEQFF. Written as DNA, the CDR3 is TGTGCCAGCAGTTACGGTCTAGCGGGAGTCTCTGAGCAGTTCTTC.

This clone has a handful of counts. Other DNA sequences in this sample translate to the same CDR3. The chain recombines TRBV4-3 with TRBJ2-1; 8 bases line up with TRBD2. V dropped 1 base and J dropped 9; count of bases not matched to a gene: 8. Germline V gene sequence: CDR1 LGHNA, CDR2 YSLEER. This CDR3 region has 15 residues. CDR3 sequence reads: CASSQVGGGTSEQFF. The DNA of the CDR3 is TGCGCCAGCAGCCAAGTTGGGGGAGGGACTAGTGAGCAGTTCTTC.

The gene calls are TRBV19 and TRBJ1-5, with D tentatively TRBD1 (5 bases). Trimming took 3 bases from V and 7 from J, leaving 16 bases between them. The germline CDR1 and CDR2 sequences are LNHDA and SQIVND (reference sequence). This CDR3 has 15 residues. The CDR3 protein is CASSIQGGARQPQHF. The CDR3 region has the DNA TGTGCCAGTAGTATTCAGGGTGGGGCCCGACAGCCCCAGCATTTT.

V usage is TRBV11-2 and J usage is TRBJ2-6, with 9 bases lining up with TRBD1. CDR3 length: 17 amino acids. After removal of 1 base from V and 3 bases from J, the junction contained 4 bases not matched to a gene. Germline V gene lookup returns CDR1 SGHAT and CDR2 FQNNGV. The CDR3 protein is CASSLVGQGGGANVLTF. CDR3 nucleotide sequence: TGTGCCAGCAGCTTAGTGGGACAGGGTGGTGGGGCCAACGTCCTGACTTTC.

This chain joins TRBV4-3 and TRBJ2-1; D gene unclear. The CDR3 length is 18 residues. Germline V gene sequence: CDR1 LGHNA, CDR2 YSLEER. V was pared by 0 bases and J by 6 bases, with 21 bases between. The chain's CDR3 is CASSQDLSVSPTGNEQFF. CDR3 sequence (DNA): TGCGCCAGCAGCCAAGATCTAAGCGTAAGCCCAACGGGCAATGAGCAGTTCTTC.

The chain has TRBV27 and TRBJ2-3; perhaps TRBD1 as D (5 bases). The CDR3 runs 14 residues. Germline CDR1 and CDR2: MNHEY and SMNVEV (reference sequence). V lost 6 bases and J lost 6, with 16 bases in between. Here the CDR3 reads CASRKAGPQDTQYF. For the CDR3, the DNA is TGTGCCAGCAGAAAAGCAGGGCCCCAGGATACGCAGTATTTT.

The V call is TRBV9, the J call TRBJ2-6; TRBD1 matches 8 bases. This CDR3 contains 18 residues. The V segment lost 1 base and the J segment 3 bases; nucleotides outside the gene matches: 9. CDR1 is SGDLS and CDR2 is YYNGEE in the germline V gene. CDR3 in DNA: TGTGCCAGCAGCGTACCTCGGACAGGGTTCAGTGGGGCCAACGTCCTGACTTTC. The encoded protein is CASSVPRTGFSGANVLTF. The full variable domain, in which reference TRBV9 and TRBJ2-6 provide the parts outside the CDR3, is DSGVTQTPKHLITATGQRVTLRCSPRSGDLSVYWYQQSLDQGLQFLIQYYNGEERAKGNILERFSAQQFPDLHSELNLSSLELGDSALYFCASSVPRTGFSGANVLTFGAGSRLTVL.

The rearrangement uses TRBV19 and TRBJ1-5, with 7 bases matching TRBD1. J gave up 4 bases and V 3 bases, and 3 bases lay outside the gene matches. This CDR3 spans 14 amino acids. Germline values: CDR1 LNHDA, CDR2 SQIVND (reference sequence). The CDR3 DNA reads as TGTGCCAGTAGTATGCGACAGGGAAATCAGCCCCAGCATTTT. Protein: CASSMRQGNQPQHF.

In nucleotides, the CDR3 is TGTGCCAGCTCACCATCTGGGCGGGATCCTGGAAACACCATATATTTT. Its protein is CASSPSGRDPGNTIYF. The V call is TRBV18, the J call TRBJ1-3; D uncertain. Trimming pared 2 bases from V and 2 bases from J, leaving 13 bases between. CDR1 and CDR2 from the germline V gene are KGHSH and LQKENI. This CDR3 spans 16 amino acids.

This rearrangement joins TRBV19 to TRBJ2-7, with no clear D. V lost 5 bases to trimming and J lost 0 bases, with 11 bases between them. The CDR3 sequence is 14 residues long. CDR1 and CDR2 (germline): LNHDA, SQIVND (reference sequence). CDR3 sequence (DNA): TGTGCCAGTAGTGTGGCCTCAAGCTCCTACGAGCAGTACTTC. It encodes CASSVASSSYEQYF. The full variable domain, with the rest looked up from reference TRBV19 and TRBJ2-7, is DGGITQSPKYLFRKEGQNVTLSCEQNLNHDAMYWYRQDPGQGLRLIYYSQIVNDFQKGDIAEGYSVSREKKESFPLTVTSAQKNPTAFYLCASSVASSSYEQYFGPGTRLTVT.

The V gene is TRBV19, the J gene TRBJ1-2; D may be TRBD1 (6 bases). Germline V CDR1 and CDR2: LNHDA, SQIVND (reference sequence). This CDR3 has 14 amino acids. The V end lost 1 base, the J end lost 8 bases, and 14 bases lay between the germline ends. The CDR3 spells CASSIGVQGHGYTF. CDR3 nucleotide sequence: TGTGCCAGTAGTATAGGAGTACAGGGCCACGGCTACACCTTC. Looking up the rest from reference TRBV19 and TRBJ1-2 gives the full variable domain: DGGITQSPKYLFRKEGQNVTLSCEQNLNHDAMYWYRQDPGQGLRLIYYSQIVNDFQKGDIAEGYSVSREKKESFPLTVTSAQKNPTAFYLCASSIGVQGHGYTFGSGTRLTVV.

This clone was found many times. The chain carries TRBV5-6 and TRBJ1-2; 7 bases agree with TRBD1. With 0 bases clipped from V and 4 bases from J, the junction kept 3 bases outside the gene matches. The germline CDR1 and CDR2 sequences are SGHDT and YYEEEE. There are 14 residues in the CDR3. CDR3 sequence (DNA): TGTGCCAGCAGCTTGGGTAGGGGGCTCTATGGCTACACCTTC. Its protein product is CASSLGRGLYGYTF.

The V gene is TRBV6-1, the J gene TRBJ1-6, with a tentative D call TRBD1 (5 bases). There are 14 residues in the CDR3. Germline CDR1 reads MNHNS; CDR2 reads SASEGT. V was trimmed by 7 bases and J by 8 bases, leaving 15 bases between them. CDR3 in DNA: TGTGCCAGCACGCTTTGGGGGGTCGATTCACCCCTCCACTTT. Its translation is CASTLWGVDSPLHF.

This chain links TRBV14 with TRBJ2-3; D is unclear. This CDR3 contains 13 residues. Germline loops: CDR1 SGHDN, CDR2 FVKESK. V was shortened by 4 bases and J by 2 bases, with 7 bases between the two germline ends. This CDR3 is CASSRVITDTQYF. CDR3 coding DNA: TGTGCCAGCAGCCGCGTAATCACAGATACGCAGTATTTT.

CDR3: CASSAGTANTEAFF. The DNA of the CDR3 is TGTGCCAGCAGCGCCGGGACAGCGAACACTGAAGCTTTCTTT. The rearrangement links TRBV9 to TRBJ1-1; TRBD1 matches 7 bases. Trimming cost V 3 bases and J 1 base; bases outside gene matches: 3. This CDR3 is 14 amino acids long. CDR1 and CDR2 (germline): SGDLS, YYNGEE.

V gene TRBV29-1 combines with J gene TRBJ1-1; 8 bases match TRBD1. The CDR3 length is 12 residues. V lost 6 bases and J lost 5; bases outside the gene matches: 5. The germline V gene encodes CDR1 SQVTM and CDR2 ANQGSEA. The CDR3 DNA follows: TGCAGCGTCGACAGGGGAGGGACTGAAGCTTTCTTT. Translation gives CSVDRGGTEAFF.

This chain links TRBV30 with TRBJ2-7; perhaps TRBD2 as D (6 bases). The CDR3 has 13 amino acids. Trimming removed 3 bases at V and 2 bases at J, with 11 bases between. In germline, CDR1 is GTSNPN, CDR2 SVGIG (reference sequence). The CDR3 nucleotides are TGTGCCTGGAGGCCCCGGGGGACCTACGAGCAGTACTTC. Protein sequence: CAWRPRGTYEQYF.

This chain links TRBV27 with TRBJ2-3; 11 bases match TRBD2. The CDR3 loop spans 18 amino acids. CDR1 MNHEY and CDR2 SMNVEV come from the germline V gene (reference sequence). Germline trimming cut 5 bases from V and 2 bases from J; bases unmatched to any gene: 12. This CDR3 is CASSPLTGTSGPTDTQYF. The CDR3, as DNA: TGTGCCAGCAGTCCCCTAACCGGGACTAGCGGACCCACAGATACGCAGTATTTT.